Reported below is one T cell receptor beta chain. Its antigen is not identified. This specimen belongs to a study of cytomegalovirus exposure and HLA in healthy donors. Separation from the 666-subject first cohort characterized the roughly 130-subject validation cohort, to which the donors belonged. Study-level findings and limits: Most TCR sequences were rare, but some public TCRs occurred in many donors. 164 TCR beta chains were listed as cytomegalovirus-associated.

Sequencing was performed with immunoSEQ multiplex PCR; in TCRdb, only in-frame clones are kept and a portion is missing. There are 150,000 to 200,000 clones in the sample; 86% occur only once, and almost 1.5% lies in the top ten. CDR3 length: 12 residues. Germline loops: CDR1 SGDLS, CDR2 YYNGEE. Sequences were obtained from PBMCs. V usage is TRBV9 and J usage is TRBJ1-2; D gene ambiguous. This receptor was obtained from a woman between 18 and 30 years old in good health and CMV-seronegative. The CDR3 sequence is CAGGSGYYGYTF. The CDR3 nucleotides read TGTGCAGGAGGAAGTGGCTACTATGGCTACACCTTC.